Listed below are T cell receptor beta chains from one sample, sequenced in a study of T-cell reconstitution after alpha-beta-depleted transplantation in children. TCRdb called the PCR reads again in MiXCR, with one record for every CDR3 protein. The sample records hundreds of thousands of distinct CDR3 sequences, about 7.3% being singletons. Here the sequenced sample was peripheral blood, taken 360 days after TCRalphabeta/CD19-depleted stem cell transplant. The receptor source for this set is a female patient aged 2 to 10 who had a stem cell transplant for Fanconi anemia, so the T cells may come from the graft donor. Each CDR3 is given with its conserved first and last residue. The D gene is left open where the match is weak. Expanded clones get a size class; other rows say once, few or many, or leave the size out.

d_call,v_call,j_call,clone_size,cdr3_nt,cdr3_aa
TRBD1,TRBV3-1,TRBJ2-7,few,TGTGCCAGCAGCGAACCCGGGACAGTCTACGAGCAGTACTTC,CASSEPGTVYEQYF
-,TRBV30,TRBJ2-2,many,TGTGCCTGGAGTGTATCAGGGACCGGGGAGCTGTTTTTT,CAWSVSGTGELFF
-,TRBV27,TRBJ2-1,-,TGTGCCAGCGGTCGTAACAGAAACAATGAGCAGTTCTTC,CASGRNRNNEQFF
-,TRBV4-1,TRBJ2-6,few,TGCGCCAGCAGCCCAGGGTTGGCTGGGGCCAACGTCCTGACTTTC,CASSPGLAGANVLTF
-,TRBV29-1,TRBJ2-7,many,TGCAGCGTTGAAGGGGGCCCTTCCTACGAGCAGTACTTC,CSVEGGPSYEQYF
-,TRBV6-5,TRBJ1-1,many,TGTGCCAGCAGTTACGACGACGGCACTGAAGCTTTCTTT,CASSYDDGTEAFF
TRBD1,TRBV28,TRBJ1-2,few,TGTGCCAGCAGTACCGGGACAGGGGGTATCTATGGCTACACCTTC,CASSTGTGGIYGYTF
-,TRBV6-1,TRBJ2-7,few,TGTGCCAGCAGGGAAGCCGGGACAAGCTACGAGCAGTACTTC,CASREAGTSYEQYF
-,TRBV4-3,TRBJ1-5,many,TGCGCCAGCAGCCAAGAAGTAGGAGGGCCGGGCAATCAGCCCCAGCATTTT,CASSQEVGGPGNQPQHF
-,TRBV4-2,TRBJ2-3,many,TGTGCCAGCAGCCAAGAAGGGACCCGCACAGATACGCAGTATTTT,CASSQEGTRTDTQYF
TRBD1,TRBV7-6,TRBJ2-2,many,TGTGCCAGCAGCTTAAAGGGGGCGTTCACCGGGGAGCTGTTTTTT,CASSLKGAFTGELFF
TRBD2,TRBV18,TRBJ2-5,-,TGTGCCAGCTCACCCCTCTCGGGACTAGCGGAGACCCAGTACTTC,CASSPLSGLAETQYF
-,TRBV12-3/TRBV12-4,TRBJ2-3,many,TGTGCCAGCAGTTTTGGCCGCACAGATACGCAGTATTTT,CASSFGRTDTQYF
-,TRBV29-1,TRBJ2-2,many,TGCAGCGTTTTGCAAGGGTTCGGGGAGCTGTTTTTT,CSVLQGFGELFF
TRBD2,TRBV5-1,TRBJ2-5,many,TGCGCCAGCAGCTTGCGAGGGGAGGGAGAGACCCAGTACTTC,CASSLRGEGETQYF
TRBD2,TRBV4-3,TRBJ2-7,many,TGCGCCAGCAGCCAAGATAAAGGGAGGGGTTACGAGCAGTACTTC,CASSQDKGRGYEQYF
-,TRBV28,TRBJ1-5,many,TGTGCCAGCAGTTTAGTGCAGAGCAATCAGCCCCAGCATTTT,CASSLVQSNQPQHF
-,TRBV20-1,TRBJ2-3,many,TGCAGTGCTCAGGACAGCCATGGAGGCACAGATACGCAGTATTTT,CSAQDSHGGTDTQYF
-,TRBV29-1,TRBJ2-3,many,TGCAGCGTTCAAGAGGGGAGGACAGATACGCAGTATTTT,CSVQEGRTDTQYF
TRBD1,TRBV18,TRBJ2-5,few,TGTGCCAGCTCCCAGGACAGGGGGCCCCAAGAGACCCAGTACTTC,CASSQDRGPQETQYF
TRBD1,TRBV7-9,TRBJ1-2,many,TGTGCCAGCAGCTTAGAAGGGACAGGGTACTATGGCTACACCTTC,CASSLEGTGYYGYTF
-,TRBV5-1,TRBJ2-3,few,TGCGCCAGCAGCTTGTACCGGGGGGCCCCCACAGATACGCAGTATTTT,CASSLYRGAPTDTQYF
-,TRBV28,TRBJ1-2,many,TGTGCCAGCAGTTTAATGGCCGACTATGGCTACACCTTC,CASSLMADYGYTF
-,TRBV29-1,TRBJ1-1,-,TGCAGCGTTGAGGTAGCCAGGAACACTGAAGCTTACTTT,CSVEVARNTEAYF
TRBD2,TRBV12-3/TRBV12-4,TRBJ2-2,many,TGTGCCAGCAGTTTAACACTAGCGGGAGGAGTTAGGGAGCTGTTTTTT,CASSLTLAGGVRELFF
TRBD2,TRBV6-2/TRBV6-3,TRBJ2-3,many,TGTGCCAGCAGTTACAACAGCGGGGGGCCTCAAAGAAGCACAGATACGCAGTATTTT,CASSYNSGGPQRSTDTQYF
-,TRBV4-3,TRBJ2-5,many,TGCGCCAGCAGCCAAGAGGTACAACCCCAAGAGACCCAGTACTTC,CASSQEVQPQETQYF
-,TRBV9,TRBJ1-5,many,TGTGCCAGCAGCGTAGGCGGAGGGGCCAATCAGCCCCAGCATTTT,CASSVGGGANQPQHF
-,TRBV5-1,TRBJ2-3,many,TGCGCCAGCAGCTTGGAGTTGATGAACACATGGGGGTGGGCAGATACGCAGTATTTT,CASSLELMNTWGWADTQYF
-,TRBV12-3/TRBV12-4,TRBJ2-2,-,TGTGCCAGCAGACCAGGACCCGCCAGGCTGTTTTTT,CASRPGPARLFF